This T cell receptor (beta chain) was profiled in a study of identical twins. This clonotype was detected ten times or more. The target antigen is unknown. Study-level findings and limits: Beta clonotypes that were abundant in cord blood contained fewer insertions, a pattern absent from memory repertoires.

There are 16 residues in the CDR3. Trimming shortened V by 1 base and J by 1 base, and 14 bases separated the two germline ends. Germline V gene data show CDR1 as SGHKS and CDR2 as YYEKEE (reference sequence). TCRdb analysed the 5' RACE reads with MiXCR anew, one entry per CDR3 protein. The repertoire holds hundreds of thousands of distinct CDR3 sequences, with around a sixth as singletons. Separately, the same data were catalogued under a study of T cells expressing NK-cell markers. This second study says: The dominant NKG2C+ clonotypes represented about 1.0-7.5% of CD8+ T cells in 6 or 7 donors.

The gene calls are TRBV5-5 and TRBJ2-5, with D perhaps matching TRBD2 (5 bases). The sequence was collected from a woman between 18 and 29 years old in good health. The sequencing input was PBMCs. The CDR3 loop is CASSLRERYLQETQYF. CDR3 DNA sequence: TGTGCCAGCAGCTTGAGAGAGCGGTATCTCCAAGAGACCCAGTACTTC.